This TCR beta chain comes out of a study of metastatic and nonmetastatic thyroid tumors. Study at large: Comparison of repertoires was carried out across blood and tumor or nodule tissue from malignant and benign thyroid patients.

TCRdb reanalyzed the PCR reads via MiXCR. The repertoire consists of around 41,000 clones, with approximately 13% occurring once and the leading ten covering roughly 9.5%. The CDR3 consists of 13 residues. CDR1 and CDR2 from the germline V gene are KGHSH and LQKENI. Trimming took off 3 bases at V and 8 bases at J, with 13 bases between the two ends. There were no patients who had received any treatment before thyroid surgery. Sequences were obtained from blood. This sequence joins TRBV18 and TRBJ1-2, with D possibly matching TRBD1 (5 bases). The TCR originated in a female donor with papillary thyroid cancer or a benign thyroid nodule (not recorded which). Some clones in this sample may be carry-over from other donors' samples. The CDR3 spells CASSPTDPRGYTF. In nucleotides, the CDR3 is TGTGCCAGCTCACCGACAGACCCCCGAGGCTACACCTTC.